This T cell receptor beta chain was observed in a study of blood T cell repertoires in COVID-19. Turning to the study itself: There were acute and convalescent COVID-19 samples, and they came from the United States, Italy and Spain. In each case, the material was cDNA or gDNA derived from T cells, B-cell-depleted T cells, or PBMCs.

CDR1 is MNHEY, CDR2 SVGAGI, per germline. With V trimmed by 7 bases and J by 6 bases, 8 bases remained unmatched. CDR3 length: 15 amino acids. Authors' analysis steps: Estimation of nucleated cell counts was performed using reference gene primer amplification. Assay: immunoSEQ multiplex PCR; the TCRdb copy retains only in-frame clones and omits some. V and J calls and clone size are copied from that table; D and trimming were computed from the DNA. Among around 250,000 clones listed, 84% were seen once. The chain couples TRBV6-5 to TRBJ1-4; 10 bases are shared with TRBD1. The sample comprised peripheral blood. The clonotype comes from a woman aged 40 to 50 who had recovered from COVID-19. The DNA of the CDR3 is TGTGCCAGCACCGCAACCGGGACAGGGGATGAAAAACTGTTTTTT. Translated, it gives CASTATGTGDEKLFF.